This TCR beta chain originates from a study of blood T cells in healthy people across ages. On this clonotype itself: Its antigen remains unknown.

A J-beta primer mix and a sample-barcoded 5' primer were used in a second PCR of about 7 to 11 cycles. Carrying 12 random nucleotides, a template-switch adaptor labeled each individual cDNA molecule. Each sample provided no less than 2.5 million CDR3-containing paired-end reads. TCRdb re-called the 5' RACE reads with MiXCR, one entry per CDR3 protein. The table shows 850,000 to 1,300,000 distinct CDR3 sequences, with over 35% occurring only once. All donors came from Russia, were Caucasian and healthy, and spanned ages roughly 6 to 100. Trimming removed 0 bases at V and 11 bases at J, with 26 bases between. Germline CDR1 SGHKS, CDR2 YYEKEE (reference sequence). This CDR3 is 17 amino acids long. Whole-study results and caveats: There were more naive CD4+ cells and higher diversity in long-lived donors than in aged donors.

Source material: blood. The TCR comes from a woman in her fifties or sixties in good health. This chain joins TRBV5-5 and TRBJ2-5; D remains ambiguous. The chain's CDR3 is CASSLGYEPLSYNEQYF. CDR3 nucleotides: TGTGCCAGCAGCTTGGGGTACGAGCCCCTTTCTTACAATGAGCAGTACTTC.